The T cell receptor beta chain described here comes from a study of cytomegalovirus exposure and HLA in healthy donors. Study overall: There were about 85 million unique TCRs (from HLA-typed donors) in an early data release. Whole-study results and caveats: Accurate predictions that matched the HLA-A and HLA-B alleles of most subjects were reportedly made from TCR beta sequences.

The primer mix had 60 Vbeta and 13 Jbeta primers. Under the authors' procedure: Some 80 million unique TCR beta chains, roughly 11 million shared, were counted in a later analysis. Assay used: immunoSEQ multiplex PCR; TCRdb lists only in-frame clones, some missing. V, J and clone size were drawn from that table, and D and trimming were deduced from the DNA. The table has 100,000 or so clones, under 85% seen once. The ends were cut back, 6 bases at V and 2 bases at J, with 14 bases in the middle. The CDR3 covers 14 residues. Germline CDR1 reads MNHNS; CDR2 reads SASEGT. Of note for this clone: Its antigen remains unknown.

The chain combines TRBV6-1 with TRBJ2-7, with no clear D. Material: PBMCs. The TCR sequence derives from a man aged 40-49 years in good health and CMV-seronegative. CDR3 in DNA: TGTGCCAGCAGGGAAAGGCAGGCTACCTACGAGCAGTACTTC. This translates into CASRERQATYEQYF.